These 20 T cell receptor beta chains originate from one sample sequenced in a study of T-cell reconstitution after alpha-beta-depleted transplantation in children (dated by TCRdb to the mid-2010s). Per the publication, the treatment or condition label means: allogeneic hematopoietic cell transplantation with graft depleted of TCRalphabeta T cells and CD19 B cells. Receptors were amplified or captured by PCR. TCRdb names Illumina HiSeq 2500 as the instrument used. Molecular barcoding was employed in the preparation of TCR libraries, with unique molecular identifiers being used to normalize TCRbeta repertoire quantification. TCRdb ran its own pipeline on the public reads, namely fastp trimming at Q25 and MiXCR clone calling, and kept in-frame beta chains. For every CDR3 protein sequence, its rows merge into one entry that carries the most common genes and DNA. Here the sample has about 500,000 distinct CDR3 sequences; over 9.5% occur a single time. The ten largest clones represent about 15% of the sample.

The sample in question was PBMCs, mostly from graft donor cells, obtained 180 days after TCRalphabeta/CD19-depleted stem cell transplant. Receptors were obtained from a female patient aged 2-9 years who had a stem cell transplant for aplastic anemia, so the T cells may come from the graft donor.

The CDR3 protein is CASSLRYLGTGELFF. Here the CDR3 DNA reads TGCGCCAGCAGCTTGCGATACCTAGGGACCGGGGAGCTGTTTTTT. The chain is built from TRBV5-1 and TRBJ2-2; unclear D gene. There are 15 residues in the CDR3. V was pared by 1 base and J by 5 bases, with 12 bases between. Looked up from germline, CDR1 is SGHRS and CDR2 is YFSETQ.

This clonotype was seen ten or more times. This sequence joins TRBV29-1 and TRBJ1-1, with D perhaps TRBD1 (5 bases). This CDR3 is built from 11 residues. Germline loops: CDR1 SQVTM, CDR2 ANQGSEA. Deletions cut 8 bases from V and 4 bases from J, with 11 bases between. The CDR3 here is CSSDGGTEAFF. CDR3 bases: TGCAGCTCCGACGGGGGCACTGAAGCTTTCTTT.

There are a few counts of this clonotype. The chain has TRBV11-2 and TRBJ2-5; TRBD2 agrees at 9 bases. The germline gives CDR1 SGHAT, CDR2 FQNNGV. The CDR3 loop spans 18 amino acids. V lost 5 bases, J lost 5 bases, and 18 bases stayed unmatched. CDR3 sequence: CASSPKRRWREGQETQYF. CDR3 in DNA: TGTGCCAGCAGCCCGAAACGACGGTGGCGGGAGGGCCAGGAGACCCAGTACTTC.

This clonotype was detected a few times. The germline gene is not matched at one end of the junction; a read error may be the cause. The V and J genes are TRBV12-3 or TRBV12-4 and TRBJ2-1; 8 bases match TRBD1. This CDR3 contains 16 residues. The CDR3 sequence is CSSFPDRAVSYNEQFF. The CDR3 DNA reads TGCAGCTCTTTCCCGGACAGGGCAGTCTCCTACAATGAGCAGTTCTTC.

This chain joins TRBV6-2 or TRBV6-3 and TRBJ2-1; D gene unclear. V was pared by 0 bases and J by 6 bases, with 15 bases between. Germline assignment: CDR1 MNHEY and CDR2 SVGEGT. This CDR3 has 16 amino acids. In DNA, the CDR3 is TGTGCCAGCAGTTACTCGCCCCTTTCTTATGGCAATGAGCAGTTCTTC. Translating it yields CASSYSPLSYGNEQFF.

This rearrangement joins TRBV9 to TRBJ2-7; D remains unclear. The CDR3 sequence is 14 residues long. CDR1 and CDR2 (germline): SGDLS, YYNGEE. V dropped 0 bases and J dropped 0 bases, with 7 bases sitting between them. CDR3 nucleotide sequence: TGTGCCAGCAGCGTAGATCCTACCTCCTACGAGCAGTACTTC. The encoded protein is CASSVDPTSYEQYF.

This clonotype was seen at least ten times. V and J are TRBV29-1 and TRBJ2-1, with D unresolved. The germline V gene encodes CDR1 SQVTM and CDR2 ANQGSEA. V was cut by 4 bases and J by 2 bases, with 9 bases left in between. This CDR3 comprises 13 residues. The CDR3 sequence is CSVGIVTYNEQFF. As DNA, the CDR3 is TGCAGCGTTGGAATCGTTACCTACAATGAGCAGTTCTTC.

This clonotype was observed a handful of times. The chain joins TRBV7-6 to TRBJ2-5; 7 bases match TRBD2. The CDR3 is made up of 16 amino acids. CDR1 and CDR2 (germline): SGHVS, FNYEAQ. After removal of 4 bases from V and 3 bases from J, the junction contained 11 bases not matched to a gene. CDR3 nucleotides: TGTGCCAGCAGCTCAAGACTAGCAGCGAATAAAGAGACCCAGTACTTC. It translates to CASSSRLAANKETQYF.

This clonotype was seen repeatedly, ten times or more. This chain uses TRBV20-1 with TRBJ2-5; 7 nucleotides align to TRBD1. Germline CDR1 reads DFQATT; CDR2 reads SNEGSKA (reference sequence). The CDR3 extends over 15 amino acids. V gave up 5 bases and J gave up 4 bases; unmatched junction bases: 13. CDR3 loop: CSAQKPRGLGETQYF. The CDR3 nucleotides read TGCAGTGCTCAGAAGCCCAGGGGGTTGGGAGAGACCCAGTACTTC.

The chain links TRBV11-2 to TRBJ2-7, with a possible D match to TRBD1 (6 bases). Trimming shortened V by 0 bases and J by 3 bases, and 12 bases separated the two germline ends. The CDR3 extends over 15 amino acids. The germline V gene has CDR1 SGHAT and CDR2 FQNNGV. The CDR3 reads CASSLDRGQNYEQYV. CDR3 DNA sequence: TGTGCCAGCAGCTTAGACCGAGGACAGAACTACGAGCAGTACGTC.

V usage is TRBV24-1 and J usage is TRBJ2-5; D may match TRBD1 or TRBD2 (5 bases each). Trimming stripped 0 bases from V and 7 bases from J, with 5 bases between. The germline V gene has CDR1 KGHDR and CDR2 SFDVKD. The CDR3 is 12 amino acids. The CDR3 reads CATSDLGGTQYF. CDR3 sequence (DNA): TGTGCCACCAGTGATTTGGGGGGGACCCAGTACTTC.

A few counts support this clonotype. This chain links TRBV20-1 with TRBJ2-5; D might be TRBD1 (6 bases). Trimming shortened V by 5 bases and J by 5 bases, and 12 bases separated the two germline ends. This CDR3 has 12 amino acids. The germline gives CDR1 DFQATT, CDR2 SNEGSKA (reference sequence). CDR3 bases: TGCAGTGCTTTATGGCAGGGGGAGACCCAGTACTTC. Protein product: CSALWQGETQYF.

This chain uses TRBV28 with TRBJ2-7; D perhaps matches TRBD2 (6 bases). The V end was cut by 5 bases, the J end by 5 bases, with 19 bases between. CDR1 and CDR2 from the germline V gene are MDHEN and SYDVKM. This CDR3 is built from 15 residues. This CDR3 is CASSPPPGDGDEQYF. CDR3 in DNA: TGTGCCAGCAGTCCCCCCCCGGGGGACGGCGACGAGCAGTACTTC.

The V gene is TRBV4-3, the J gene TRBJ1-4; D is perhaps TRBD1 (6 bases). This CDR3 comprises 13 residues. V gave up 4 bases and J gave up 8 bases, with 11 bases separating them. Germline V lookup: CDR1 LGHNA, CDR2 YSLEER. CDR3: CASSPDSEEKLFF. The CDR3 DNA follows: TGCGCCAGCAGCCCGGACAGCGAAGAAAAACTGTTTTTT.

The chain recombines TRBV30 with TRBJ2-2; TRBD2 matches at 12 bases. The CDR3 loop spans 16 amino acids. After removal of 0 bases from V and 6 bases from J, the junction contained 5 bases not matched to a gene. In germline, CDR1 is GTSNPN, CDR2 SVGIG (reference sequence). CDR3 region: CAWSVASGRAPGELFF. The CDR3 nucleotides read TGTGCCTGGAGTGTCGCTAGCGGGAGGGCCCCCGGGGAGCTGTTTTTT.

The CDR3: CASSPTGVEETQYF. As DNA, the CDR3 is TGTGCCAGCTCACCGACAGGGGTGGAAGAGACCCAGTACTTC. The rearrangement joins TRBV18 to TRBJ2-5; 8 nucleotides line up with TRBD1. With 3 bases clipped from V and 3 bases from J, the junction kept 3 bases outside the gene matches. This CDR3 is built from 14 residues. Germline V CDR1 and CDR2: KGHSH, LQKENI.

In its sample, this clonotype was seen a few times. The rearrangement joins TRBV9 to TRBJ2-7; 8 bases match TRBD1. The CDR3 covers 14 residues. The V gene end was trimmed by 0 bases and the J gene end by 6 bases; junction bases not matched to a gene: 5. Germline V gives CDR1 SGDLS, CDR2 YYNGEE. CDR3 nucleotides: TGTGCCAGCAGCGTAGTGAGAACAGGGGGCGAGCAGTACTTC. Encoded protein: CASSVVRTGGEQYF.

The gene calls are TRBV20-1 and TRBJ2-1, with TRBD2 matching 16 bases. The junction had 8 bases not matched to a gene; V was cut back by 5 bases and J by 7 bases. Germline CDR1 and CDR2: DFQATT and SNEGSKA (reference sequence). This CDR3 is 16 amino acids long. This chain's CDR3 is CSAPGLAGGVRNEQFF. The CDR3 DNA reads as TGCAGTGCTCCGGGACTAGCGGGAGGGGTTAGGAATGAGCAGTTCTTC.

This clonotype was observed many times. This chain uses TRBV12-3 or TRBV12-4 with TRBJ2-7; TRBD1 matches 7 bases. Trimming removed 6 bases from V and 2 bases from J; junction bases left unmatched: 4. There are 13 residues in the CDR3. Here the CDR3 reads CASSPTGTYEQYV. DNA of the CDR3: TGTGCCAGCAGCCCGACAGGGACCTACGAGCAGTACGTC.

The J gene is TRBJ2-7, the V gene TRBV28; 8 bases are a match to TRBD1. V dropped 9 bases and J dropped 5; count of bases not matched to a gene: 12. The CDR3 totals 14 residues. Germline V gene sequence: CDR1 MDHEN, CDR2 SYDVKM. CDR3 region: CASDFQGAKDEQYF. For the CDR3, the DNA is TGTGCCAGTGATTTTCAGGGGGCAAAGGACGAGCAGTACTTC.